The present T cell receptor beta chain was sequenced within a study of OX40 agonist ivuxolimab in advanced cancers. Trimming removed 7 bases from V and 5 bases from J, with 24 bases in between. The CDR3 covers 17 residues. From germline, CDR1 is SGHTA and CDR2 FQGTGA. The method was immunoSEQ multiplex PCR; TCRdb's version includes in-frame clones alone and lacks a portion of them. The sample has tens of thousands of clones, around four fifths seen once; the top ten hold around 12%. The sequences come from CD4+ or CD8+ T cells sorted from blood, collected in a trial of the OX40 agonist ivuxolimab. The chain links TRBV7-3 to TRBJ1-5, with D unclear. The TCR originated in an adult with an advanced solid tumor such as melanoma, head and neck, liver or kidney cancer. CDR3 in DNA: TGTGCCAGCACCCCCCGGGGATCCGGGTCCCCGGATCAGCCCCAGCATTTT. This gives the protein CASTPRGSGSPDQPQHF.